This T cell receptor beta chain derives from a study of metastatic and nonmetastatic thyroid tumors. Study-level information: Repertoires from blood and tumor or nodule tissue of malignant and benign thyroid patients were compared.

TCRdb used MiXCR to call clones anew from the PCR reads. The sample includes about 92,000 clones, under 15% of them seen just once. V shed 6 bases and J shed 5 bases, with 14 bases lying between them. Germline V CDR1 and CDR2: MNHNS, SASEGT. This CDR3 spans 14 amino acids. This clone was seen at least ten times. Prior to thyroid surgery, none of the patients had received any treatment. The source of this sequence is a female donor with papillary thyroid cancer or a benign thyroid nodule (not recorded which). Some clones in this sample may be carry-over from other donors' samples. The gene calls are TRBV6-1 and TRBJ1-5; D is perhaps TRBD1 (6 bases). Sequencing used blood. This chain's CDR3 is CASRFSGDHQPQHF. The CDR3 bases are TGTGCCAGCAGATTTTCAGGGGATCATCAGCCCCAGCATTTT.